This T cell receptor beta chain derives from a study of patients and donors after allogeneic stem cell transplantation. CDR1 is KGHDR and CDR2 is SFDVKD in the germline V gene. The ends were cut back, 4 bases at V and 5 bases at J, with 8 bases in the middle. The CDR3 is 12 residues long. MiXCR was run by TCRdb on the RT-PCR reads, yielding one entry per CDR3 protein. The sample yields about 200,000 distinct CDR3 sequences, 41% seen once. Sequencing was done on a sample of blood, either unsorted or a sorted T cell fraction (not recorded which). This TCR was recovered from a human donor who was either an allogeneic HSCT recipient or a stem cell or donor lymphocyte infusion donor (not recorded which). It is not recorded whose cells these are; they may come from a transplant donor. The chain is built from TRBV24-1 and TRBJ2-7, with D hard to call. The CDR3 region is CATSDGPNEQYF. The CDR3, as DNA: TGTGCCACCAGTGACGGACCTAACGAGCAGTACTTC.